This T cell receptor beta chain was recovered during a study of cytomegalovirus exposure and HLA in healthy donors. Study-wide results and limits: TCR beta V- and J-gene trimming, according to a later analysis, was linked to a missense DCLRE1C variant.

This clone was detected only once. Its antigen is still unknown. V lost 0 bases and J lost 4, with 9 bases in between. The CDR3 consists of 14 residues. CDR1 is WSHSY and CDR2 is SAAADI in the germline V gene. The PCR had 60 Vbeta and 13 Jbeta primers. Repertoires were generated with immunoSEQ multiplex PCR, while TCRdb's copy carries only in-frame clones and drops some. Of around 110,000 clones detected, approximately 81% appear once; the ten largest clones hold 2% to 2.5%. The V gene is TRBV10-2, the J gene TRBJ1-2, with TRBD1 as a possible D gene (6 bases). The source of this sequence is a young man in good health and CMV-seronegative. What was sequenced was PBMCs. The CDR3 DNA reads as TGCGCCAGCAGTGAGTCCGGCAGGGGCTATGGCTACACCTTC. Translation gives CASSESGRGYGYTF.